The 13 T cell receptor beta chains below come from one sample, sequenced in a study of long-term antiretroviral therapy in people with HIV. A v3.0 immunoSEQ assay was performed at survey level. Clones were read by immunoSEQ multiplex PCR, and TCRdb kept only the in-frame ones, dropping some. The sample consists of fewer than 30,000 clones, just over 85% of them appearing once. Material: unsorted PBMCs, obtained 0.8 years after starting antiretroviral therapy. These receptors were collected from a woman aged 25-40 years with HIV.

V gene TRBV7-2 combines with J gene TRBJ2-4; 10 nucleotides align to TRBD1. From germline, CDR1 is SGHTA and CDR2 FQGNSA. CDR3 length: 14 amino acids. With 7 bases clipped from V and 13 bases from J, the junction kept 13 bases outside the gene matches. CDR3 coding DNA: TGTGCCAGCAACCTTACCCCGTCGGACAGGGGGCAGTACTTC. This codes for CASNLTPSDRGQYF.

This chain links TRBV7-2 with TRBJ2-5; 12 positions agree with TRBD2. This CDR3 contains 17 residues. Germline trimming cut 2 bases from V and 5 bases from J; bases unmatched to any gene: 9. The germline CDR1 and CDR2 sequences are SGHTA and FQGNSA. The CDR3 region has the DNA TGTGCCAGCAGCTTAACTCCCCTAGCGGGGGGGAGGGAGACCCAGTACTTC. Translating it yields CASSLTPLAGGRETQYF.

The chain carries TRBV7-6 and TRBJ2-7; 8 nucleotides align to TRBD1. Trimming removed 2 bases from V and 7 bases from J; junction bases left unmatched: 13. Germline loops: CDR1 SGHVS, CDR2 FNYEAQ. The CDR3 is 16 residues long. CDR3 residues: CASSLPRWDRSGEQYF. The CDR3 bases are TGTGCCAGCAGCTTACCTAGGTGGGACAGGTCGGGGGAGCAGTACTTC.

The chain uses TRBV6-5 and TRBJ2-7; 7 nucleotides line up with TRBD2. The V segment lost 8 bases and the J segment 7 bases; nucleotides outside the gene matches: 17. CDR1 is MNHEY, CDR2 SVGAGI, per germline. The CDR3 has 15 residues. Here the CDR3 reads CASQPPAGRVGEQYF. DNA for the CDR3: TGTGCCAGCCAACCTCCAGCGGGGCGGGTGGGGGAGCAGTACTTC.

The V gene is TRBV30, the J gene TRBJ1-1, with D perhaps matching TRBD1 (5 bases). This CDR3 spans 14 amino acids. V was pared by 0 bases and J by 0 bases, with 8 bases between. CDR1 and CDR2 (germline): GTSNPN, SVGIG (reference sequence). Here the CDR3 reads CAWSVGTMNTEAFF. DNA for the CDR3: TGTGCCTGGAGTGTGGGGACGATGAACACTGAAGCTTTCTTT.

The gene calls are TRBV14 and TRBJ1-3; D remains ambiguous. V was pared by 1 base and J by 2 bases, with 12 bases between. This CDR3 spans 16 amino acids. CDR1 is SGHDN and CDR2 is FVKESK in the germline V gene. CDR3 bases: TGTGCCAGCAGCCAAGGCGGAGATAGGGCTGGAAACACCATATATTTT. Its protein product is CASSQGGDRAGNTIYF.

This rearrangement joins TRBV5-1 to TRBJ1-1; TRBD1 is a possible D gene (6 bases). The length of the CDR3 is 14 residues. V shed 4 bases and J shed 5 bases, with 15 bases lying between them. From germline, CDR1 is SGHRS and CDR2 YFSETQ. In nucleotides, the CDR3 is TGCGCCAGCAGCCGCACTCACAGGGAAACTGAAGCTTTCTTT. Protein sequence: CASSRTHRETEAFF.

CDR3 sequence: CASSSSDRGSYNEQFF. CDR3 sequence (DNA): TGTGCCAGCAGTTCTTCCGACAGGGGTTCCTACAATGAGCAGTTCTTC. The V and J genes are TRBV27 and TRBJ2-1, with 8 bases identical to TRBD1. V lost 4 bases, J lost 1 base, and 6 bases stayed unmatched. CDR1 MNHEY and CDR2 SMNVEV come from the germline V gene (reference sequence). There are 16 residues in the CDR3.

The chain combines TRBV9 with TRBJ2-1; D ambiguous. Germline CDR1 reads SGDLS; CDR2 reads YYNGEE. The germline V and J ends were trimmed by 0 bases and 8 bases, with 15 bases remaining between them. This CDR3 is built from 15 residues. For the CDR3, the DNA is TGTGCCAGCAGCGTAGGTGTCTGGGGATCTGATGAGCAGTTCTTC. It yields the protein CASSVGVWGSDEQFF.

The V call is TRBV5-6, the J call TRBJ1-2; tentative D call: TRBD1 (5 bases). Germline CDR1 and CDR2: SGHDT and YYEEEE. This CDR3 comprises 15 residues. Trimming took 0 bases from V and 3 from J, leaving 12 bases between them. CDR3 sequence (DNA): TGTGCCAGCAGCTTGGGAGACCCGGGGCACTATGGCTACACCTTC. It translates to CASSLGDPGHYGYTF.

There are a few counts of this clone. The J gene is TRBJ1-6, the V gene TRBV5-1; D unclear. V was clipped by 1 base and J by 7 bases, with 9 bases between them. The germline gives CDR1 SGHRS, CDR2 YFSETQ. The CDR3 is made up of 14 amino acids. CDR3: CASSLISGNSPLHF. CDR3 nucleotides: TGCGCCAGCAGCTTGATCTCTGGGAATTCACCCCTCCACTTT.

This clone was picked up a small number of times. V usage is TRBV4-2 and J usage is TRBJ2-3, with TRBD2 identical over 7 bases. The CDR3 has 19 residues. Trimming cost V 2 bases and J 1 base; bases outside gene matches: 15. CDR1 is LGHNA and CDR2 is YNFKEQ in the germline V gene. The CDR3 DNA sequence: TGTGCCAGCAGCCAAAGGGGAATATACGGGGGGATCGGCACAGATACGCAGTATTTT. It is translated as CASSQRGIYGGIGTDTQYF.

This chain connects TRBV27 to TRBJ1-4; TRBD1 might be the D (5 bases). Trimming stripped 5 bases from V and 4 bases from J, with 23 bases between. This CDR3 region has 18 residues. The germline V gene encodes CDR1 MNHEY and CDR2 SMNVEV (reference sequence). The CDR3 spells CASSPLIRDLYFNEKLFF. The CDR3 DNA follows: TGTGCCAGCAGTCCCCTCATCAGGGACCTCTATTTTAATGAAAAACTGTTTTTT.